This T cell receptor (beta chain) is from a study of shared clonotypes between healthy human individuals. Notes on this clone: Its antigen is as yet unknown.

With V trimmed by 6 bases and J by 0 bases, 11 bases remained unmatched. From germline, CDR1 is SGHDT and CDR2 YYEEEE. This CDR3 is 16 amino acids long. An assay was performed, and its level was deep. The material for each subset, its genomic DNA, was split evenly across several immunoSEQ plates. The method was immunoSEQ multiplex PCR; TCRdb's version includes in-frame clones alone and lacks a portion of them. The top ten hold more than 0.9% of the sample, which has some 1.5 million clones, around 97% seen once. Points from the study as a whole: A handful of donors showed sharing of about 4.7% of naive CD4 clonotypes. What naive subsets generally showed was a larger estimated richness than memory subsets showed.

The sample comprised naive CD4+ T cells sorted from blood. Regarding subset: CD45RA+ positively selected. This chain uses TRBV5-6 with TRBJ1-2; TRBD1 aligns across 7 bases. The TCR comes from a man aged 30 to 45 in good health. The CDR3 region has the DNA TGTGCCAGCATCGAGAGGGGGCAGGGAGCTAACTATGGCTACACCTTC. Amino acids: CASIERGQGANYGYTF.